This T cell receptor (beta chain) was captured by sequencing in a study of sequential checkpoint blockade in melanoma (dated 2019 in TCRdb). About the investigation overall: In a 1:1 randomization, patients received either first-line nivolumab then ipilimumab (arm A) or ipilimumab then nivolumab (arm B). Both trial sequences were followed by maintenance nivolumab.

TCRbeta CDR3 regions were immunosequenced from genomic DNA with the immunoSEQ Assay. Prior to high-throughput sequencing, genomic DNA was amplified by bias-controlled multiplex PCR. The paper's processing steps were these. To quantify the absolute abundance of each unique TCRbeta CDR3 region, the sequences were collapsed and filtered. Clonality was defined as 1 minus Pielou's evenness and was calculated using productive rearrangements only. Clones with significantly greater frequencies in on-treatment versus baseline samples were identified using a previously published method. This immuneACCESS table, as held by TCRdb, lists in-frame sequences with V and J called but not all clones. Of the missing ones, under half trace to an unresolved V gene in checked studies; the others have no known cause. The V and J calls and the clone size are those of that table, but D and trimming were determined from the DNA. This sample is represented by 4,000 to 5,000 clones; approximately 72% of them were singletons. The top ten clonotypes cover about two thirds of the sample.

The full study reports these points: Larger, independent patient cohorts are needed to validate the response-prediction model that combines TCR metrics and mutation burden.

The CDR3 spans 13 residues, from the cysteine through the phenylalanine. Kept here is only the CDR3 DNA, which spans 39 bases and is read in frame from base 1. CDR1 and CDR2, per the germline V gene (reference sequence), are LNHDA and SQIVND. About this clone: What antigen it recognizes has not been identified. At one boundary the junction diverges from the germline segment, which might be a read error.

The sample's treatment or condition label, in plain terms: randomized to nivolumab then ipilimumab (arm A) or the reverse (arm B). Prior DNA-damaging chemotherapy had not been received by any trial patient. Live CD3+CD8+ cells negative for CD19 and CD56 were sorted from thawed PBMCs on a FACS Aria II flow cytometer. The samples were obtained from melanoma patients enrolled in CheckMate 064, an open-label, randomized phase II trial testing sequential checkpoint blockade. Peripheral blood mononuclear cells were obtained through leukapheresis, purified using Ficoll-Paque, and frozen in human serum containing approximately 10% DMSO. Purity of sorted blood CD3+CD8+ cells was verified at >98% immediately after sorting, followed by DNA extraction.

The sequence joins TRBV19 to TRBJ1-1; perhaps TRBD1 is the D gene, with 6 bases matching. This receptor was obtained from a human donor with melanoma. This sample comprised CD8+ T cells sorted from blood (inferred from file names), obtained from a patient given nivolumab and ipilimumab in sequence. At the DNA level, the sequence is TGTGTCAGTAGTATAGTAGGGGGCACTGAAGCTTTCTTT. This encodes CVSSIVGGTEAFF. Extended through the reference TRBV19 and TRBJ1-1 proteins, this CDR3 yields the full variable domain: DGGITQSPKYLFRKEGQNVTLSCEQNLNHDAMYWYRQDPGQGLRLIYYSQIVNDFQKGDIAEGYSVSREKKESFPLTVTSAQKNPTAFYLCVSSIVGGTEAFFGQGTRLTVV.